Sequencing of this TCR beta chain was carried out in a study of T cell changes during pregnancy in multiple sclerosis. The CDR3 length is 14 residues. Germline CDR1 SGHRS, CDR2 YFSETQ. V was pared by 5 bases and J by 7 bases, with 10 bases of the junction left unmatched. Sequenced by immunoSEQ multiplex PCR; TCRdb stores in-frame clones only, minus some. The table shows roughly 120,000 clones, with 93% occurring only once. The specimen comprised peripheral blood, sampled before pregnancy. This chain uses TRBV5-1 with TRBJ1-2; 8 nucleotides line up with TRBD1. This receptor was obtained from a female donor with multiple sclerosis, enrolled in a pregnancy study. CDR3 bases: TGCGCCAGCAGTTCCGTACAGGGGGAAGGTGGCTACACCTTC. This encodes CASSSVQGEGGYTF.